This T cell receptor (beta chain) was captured in a study of post-analysis software for immune sequencing data. Study-level findings and limits: The F measure placed samples prepared in the same batch into strongly shared clusters. Five or six TRBV segments were significantly more frequent in patients than in controls. TRBV5-6, TRBV5-1 and TRBV20-1 were among these segments.

The TCR beta cDNA libraries contained unique molecular identifiers. T cells numbering about 0.9 to 11 million yielded 500,000 to 550,000 cDNA molecules. TCRdb reprocessed the PCR reads with MiXCR, giving one entry per CDR3 protein. Found here are 400,000 to 500,000 distinct CDR3 sequences, approximately 42% of them singletons; the top ten hold about 7.6%. J gave up 1 base and V 0 bases, and 12 bases lay outside the gene matches. Germline CDR1 reads LGHNA; CDR2 reads YSLEER. This CDR3 is 21 amino acids long. For this clonotype: Its antigen is undetermined.

Sequences were obtained from blood. The chain carries TRBV4-3 and TRBJ2-3, with 14 bases lining up with TRBD2. The clonotype was recovered from a girl aged 2-9 years with multiple sclerosis. The DNA for the CDR3 is TGCGCCAGCAGCCAAGAACCACATTTACCGGGACTAGCGGGAGGCACAGATACGCAGTATTTT. It is translated as CASSQEPHLPGLAGGTDTQYF.